This is a list of T cell receptor beta chains from one sample in a study of identical twins. Via MiXCR, TCRdb re-called the 5' RACE reads, giving one row per CDR3 protein. The sample includes a few hundred thousand distinct CDR3 sequences, more than 20% of them seen just once. The same specimen was also included in a second study, on T cells expressing NK-cell markers.

What was sequenced was CD4+ T cells sorted from blood. Receptors were obtained from a woman in her late teens or twenties in good health. CDR3s leave out the opening cysteine and the closing phenylalanine or tryptophan. Not every row has a clone size; where given, it reads once, few, many or a size class.

clone_size,v_call,j_call,cdr3_aa
NA,TRBV5-1,TRBJ2-3,ASSEGTTSDTQY
medium-sized,TRBV7-6,TRBJ2-3,ASSPRLGDTQY
many,TRBV3-1,TRBJ2-1,ASSRTNEQF
NA,TRBV2,TRBJ2-7,ASIEWSGLSYEQY
few,TRBV20-1,TRBJ2-3,SERGTGTDTQY
NA,TRBV29-1,TRBJ1-1,SVATGWDTEAF
NA,TRBV6-1,TRBJ2-1,ASSRRDRDSGEQF
NA,TRBV3-1,TRBJ2-3,ASSQLTSGGDDTQY
NA,TRBV29-1,TRBJ2-2,SGRAGVNTGELF
NA,TRBV2,TRBJ2-5,ASSEAPQKETQY
few,TRBV20-1,TRBJ2-5,SARTKQGPQETQY
few,TRBV4-2,TRBJ2-3,ASSQTIAEGADTQY
NA,TRBV7-2,TRBJ2-1,ASSKTSGSYNEQF
NA,TRBV18,TRBJ2-7,ASSPQGAYEQY
NA,TRBV5-1,TRBJ2-4,ASSLGRSEDIQY